This T cell receptor beta chain appears in the sequencing data of a study of blood T cell repertoires in COVID-19. Study-wide context: Some COVID-19 samples were acute and others convalescent; all came from the United States, Italy and Spain.

Assay: immunoSEQ multiplex PCR; the TCRdb copy retains only in-frame clones and omits some. The sample has around 40,000 clones, 79% seen once. Deletions cut 7 bases from V and 6 bases from J, with 12 bases between. The CDR3 has 13 amino acids. The sample was peripheral blood. This chain uses TRBV12-3 or TRBV12-4 with TRBJ2-2, with D possibly being TRBD1 (5 bases). The sequence was collected from a man aged 70 or older with acute or convalescent COVID-19. CDR3 coding DNA: TGTGCCAGCACCCAAGGGGTCCCCGGGGAGCTGTTTTTT. It is translated as CASTQGVPGELFF.